The 8 T cell receptor beta chains presented below share a single source sample, sequenced in a study of regulatory T cells in long-lasting Graves disease. Sample time point: newly diagnosed GD, antithyroid drugs for less than 3 months. RNA isolated from PBMCs was used to make the TCR library. Building of the TCR beta libraries involved iRepertoire HTBI primers and Arm-PCR of CDR3 regions. TCRdb passed the multiplex PCR reads through MiXCR, listing each CDR3 protein once. Among 350,000 to 500,000 distinct CDR3 sequences listed, less than 15% were seen once. These data are also associated with another study on T cells in Graves' hyperthyroidism and ophthalmopathy.

Specimen: peripheral blood mononuclear cells (PBMCs), collected at new diagnosis, from a patient treated with antithyroid drugs. These receptors were obtained from a woman aged 45-65 years with Graves disease.

A remark on this clonotype: At one end, the junction sequence differs from germline, possibly due to a read error. This chain links TRBV28 with TRBJ2-2; D gene ambiguous. The V gene's germline CDR1 is MDHEN and CDR2 SYDVKM. The CDR3 length is 18 residues. The CDR3 coding sequence is TGCGCCAGCAGCCGAAGAGGTGGGCTAGTTGGGAACACCGGGGAGCTGTTTTTT. It encodes CASSRRGGLVGNTGELFF.

This clonotype was found many times. The chain uses TRBV11-3 and TRBJ2-2, with 12 bases aligning to TRBD2. The CDR3 is 15 amino acids. V shed 5 bases, J shed 5 bases, and the junction held 3 bases outside the gene matches. Germline assignment: CDR1 SGHNT and CDR2 YENEEA. CDR3 loop: CASSPTSGRTGELFF. In nucleotides, the CDR3 is TGTGCCAGCAGCCCGACTAGCGGGAGAACCGGGGAGCTGTTTTTT.

This clonotype appeared a few times. The CDR3 DNA is TGCAGTGCTAGTTCCCAGGGGTTCTTGTCTGGAAACACCATATATTTT. Translation: CSASSQGFLSGNTIYF. This sequence joins TRBV20-1 and TRBJ1-3; D possibly corresponds to TRBD1 (6 bases). The length of the CDR3 is 16 residues. Looked up from germline, CDR1 is DFQATT and CDR2 is SNEGSKA (reference sequence). V was cut by 3 bases and J by 1 base, with 16 bases left in between.

Only a few counts were recorded for this clonotype. V gene TRBV30 combines with J gene TRBJ2-7, with D unresolved. The germline V gene encodes CDR1 GTSNPN and CDR2 SVGIG (reference sequence). The V and J ends lost 0 bases and 5 bases respectively, with 11 bases between them. This CDR3 region has 13 residues. The CDR3 bases are TGTGCCTGGAGTGTGTCCCCCTATAACGAGCAGTACTTC. Protein product: CAWSVSPYNEQYF.

The table lists this clonotype with many counts. The V call is TRBV5-1, the J call TRBJ2-3; 11 nucleotides align to TRBD1. With 8 bases clipped from V and 6 bases from J, the junction kept 11 bases outside the gene matches. CDR1 is SGHRS, CDR2 YFSETQ, per germline. This CDR3 region has 15 residues. CDR3 region: CASRPGQGVVDTQYF. CDR3 DNA sequence: TGCGCCAGTCGACCGGGACAGGGGGTGGTCGATACGCAGTATTTT.

This clonotype has just a few counts. The chain has TRBV6-1 and TRBJ2-2; 7 bases fit TRBD2. Per the germline V gene, CDR1 is MNHNS and CDR2 is SASEGT. Germline trimming cut 4 bases from V and 2 bases from J; bases unmatched to any gene: 7. The CDR3 is 16 residues long. This CDR3 is CASSGGSAANTGELFF. The CDR3 nucleotides read TGTGCCAGCAGTGGCGGGAGCGCTGCAAACACCGGGGAGCTGTTTTTT.

Remarks on this clonotype: A much more abundant neighbour one base away suggests this may be a read error. The chain links TRBV7-9 to TRBJ1-5; D gene ambiguous. Germline V lookup: CDR1 SEHNR, CDR2 FQNEAQ (reference sequence). This CDR3 comprises 15 residues. V lost 4 bases, J lost 0 bases, and 10 bases lay in between. The CDR3: CASSSSNVSNQPQHF. The CDR3 DNA reads TGTGCCAGCAGCTCTTCAAATGTTAGCAATCAGCCCCAGCATTTT.

This clonotype appeared many times. V and J are TRBV5-1 and TRBJ1-1; D gene ambiguous. The CDR3 totals 15 residues. Trimming cost V 0 bases and J 0 bases, with 9 bases left between them. Germline loops: CDR1 SGHRS, CDR2 YFSETQ. The CDR3, as DNA: TGCGCCAGCAGCTTGGGTGGCAATATGAACACTGAAGCTTTCTTT. Amino acid sequence: CASSLGGNMNTEAFF.